The 17 T cell receptor beta chains below all came from one sample that was sequenced in a study of metastatic and nonmetastatic thyroid tumors. Through MiXCR, TCRdb re-clonotyped the PCR reads. The sample consists of fewer than 20,000 clones, approximately 14% of them appearing once. Each patient came to thyroid surgery without any prior treatment (of any kind). The material sequenced was blood. The receptors were gathered from a female donor with papillary thyroid cancer or a benign thyroid nodule (not recorded which). Some clones in this sample may be carry-over from other donors' samples.

This clone was detected ten times or more. The rearrangement joins TRBV7-9 to TRBJ1-2; D unclear. V lost 5 bases, J lost 2 bases, and 9 bases lay in between. Germline V gene sequence: CDR1 SEHNR, CDR2 FQNEAQ (reference sequence). This CDR3 has 13 amino acids. CDR3 coding DNA: TGTGCCAGCAGCCAGCTCGGGAACTATGGCTACACCTTC. It translates to CASSQLGNYGYTF.

The rearrangement joins TRBV6-1 to TRBJ1-2; the D is unclear. The CDR3 runs 13 residues. CDR1 MNHNS and CDR2 SASEGT come from the germline V gene. V shed 10 bases and J shed 1 base, with 13 bases lying between them. CDR3 residues: CATLGFVNYGYTF. In DNA, the CDR3 is TGTGCCACCCTAGGGTTCGTTAACTATGGCTACACCTTC.

This clone was seen repeatedly, ten times or more. This chain uses TRBV3-1 with TRBJ1-6; 9 bases match TRBD1. Trimming removed 5 bases from V and 6 bases from J; junction bases left unmatched: 5. The CDR3 sequence is 15 residues long. Per the germline V gene, CDR1 is LGHDT and CDR2 is YNNKEL (reference sequence). The CDR3 here is CASSSRTGANSPLHF. The CDR3 DNA reads as TGTGCCAGCAGCTCCCGGACAGGGGCTAATTCACCCCTCCACTTT.

This sequence joins TRBV28 and TRBJ2-1, with 7 bases that match TRBD1. This CDR3 spans 15 amino acids. Germline V lookup: CDR1 MDHEN, CDR2 SYDVKM. Unmatched junction bases numbered 3, after V lost 2 bases and J lost 2 bases. The CDR3 protein is CASSLADRTYNEQFF. In DNA form, the CDR3 reads TGTGCCAGCAGTTTAGCGGACAGGACCTACAATGAGCAGTTCTTC. The whole variable domain, remainder taken from reference TRBV28 and TRBJ2-1, is DVKVTQSSRYLVKRTGEKVFLECVQDMDHENMFWYRQDPGLGLRLIYFSYDVKMKEKGDIPEGYSVSREKKERFSLILESASTNQTSMYLCASSLADRTYNEQFFGPGTRLTVL.

J is TRBJ2-1 and V is TRBV20-1, with 7 nucleotides matching TRBD2. Unmatched junction bases numbered 3, after V lost 7 bases and J lost 0 bases. The CDR3 totals 13 residues. The germline V gene encodes CDR1 DFQATT and CDR2 SNEGSKA (reference sequence). CDR3 residues: CSGGGSSYNEQFF. CDR3 DNA sequence: TGCAGTGGGGGCGGGAGCTCCTACAATGAGCAGTTCTTC.

V usage is TRBV30 and J usage is TRBJ2-3, with D perhaps TRBD2 (5 bases). This CDR3 region has 17 residues. Trimming removed 0 bases at V and 2 bases at J, with 18 bases between. Germline V gene lookup returns CDR1 GTSNPN and CDR2 SVGIG (reference sequence). The chain's CDR3 is CAWSVRNVGALTDTQYF. The CDR3 nucleotides are TGTGCCTGGAGTGTAAGGAATGTGGGAGCACTCACAGATACGCAGTATTTT.

There are a few counts of this clone. This rearrangement joins TRBV6-4 to TRBJ2-1; D gene ambiguous. Trimming took off 5 bases at V and 5 bases at J, with 13 bases between the two ends. Germline V CDR1 and CDR2: MRHNA, SNTAGT. This CDR3 is 14 amino acids long. This CDR3 is CASSPDPGHNEQFF. In DNA form, the CDR3 reads TGTGCCAGCAGTCCCGACCCGGGCCACAATGAGCAGTTCTTC.

This clone was counted many times. V is TRBV20-1 and J is TRBJ1-4; D not certain. Germline CDR1 is DFQATT and CDR2 is SNEGSKA (reference sequence). The V gene lost 1 base and the J gene lost 3 bases, with 12 bases spanning the gap. The CDR3 consists of 15 residues. CDR3 sequence: CSARGRVLANEKLFF. The CDR3 region has the DNA TGCAGTGCTAGAGGGAGGGTTTTGGCTAATGAAAAACTGTTTTTT.

CDR3 sequence (DNA): TGTGCCAGCTCACCCAGCGACCGAACGGAAAAACTGTTTTTT. Translation gives CASSPSDRTEKLFF. The chain recombines TRBV18 with TRBJ1-4; unclear D gene. V gave up 3 bases and J gave up 8 bases, with 13 bases separating them. CDR1 is KGHSH, CDR2 LQKENI, per germline. There are 14 residues in the CDR3.

V is TRBV24-1 and J is TRBJ1-1; possible D gene TRBD1, 5 bases. V was clipped by 4 bases and J by 5 bases, with 16 bases between them. CDR1 and CDR2 (germline): KGHDR, SFDVKD. The length of the CDR3 is 15 residues. DNA of the CDR3: TGTGCCACCAGTGAGGGGGACTGGCCCCAGACTGAAGCTTTCTTT. Translation gives CATSEGDWPQTEAFF.

This clone was seen at least ten times. Since a much larger clone is just one base distant, this may be a read error. The J gene is TRBJ1-2, the V gene TRBV7-2, with 7 bases matching TRBD1. CDR3 length: 15 residues. With 8 bases clipped from V and 1 base from J, the junction kept 10 bases outside the gene matches. In germline, CDR1 is SGHTA, CDR2 FQGNSA. This chain's CDR3 is CASGPQGTFNYGYTF. The CDR3 DNA is TGTGCCAGCGGCCCACAGGGGACATTTAACTATGGCTACACCTTC.

In this sample, this clone turned up many times. The rearrangement links TRBV4-1 to TRBJ2-3; 8 nucleotides align to TRBD1. The CDR3 is made up of 15 amino acids. Trimming removed 1 base from V and 1 base from J; junction bases left unmatched: 1. CDR1 is MGHRA and CDR2 is YSYEKL in the germline V gene. DNA of the CDR3: TGCGCCAGCAGCCAAGCCAGGGGGCGCACAGATACGCAGTATTTT. It is translated as CASSQARGRTDTQYF.

This clone has ten or more counts. The chain has TRBV5-5 and TRBJ1-4, with 10 bases fitting TRBD1. The CDR3 loop spans 17 amino acids. With V trimmed by 3 bases and J by 8 bases, 13 bases remained unmatched. CDR1 is SGHKS and CDR2 is YYEKEE in the germline V gene (reference sequence). CDR3 DNA sequence: TGTGCCAGCAGCTGGGACAGGGGAGGTATGCAGGGGGAAAAACTGTTTTTT. This codes for CASSWDRGGMQGEKLFF.

By share of the sample, this clone is medium-sized. The CDR3 sequence is CASLPGQGASDEQFF. DNA of the CDR3: TGTGCCAGCCTCCCGGGACAGGGGGCCTCCGATGAGCAGTTCTTC. V is TRBV28 and J is TRBJ2-1; 12 bases match TRBD1. V lost 8 bases and J lost 8; bases outside the gene matches: 10. Germline CDR1 and CDR2: MDHEN and SYDVKM. The length of the CDR3 is 15 residues. Based on the CDR3 plus reference TRBV28 and TRBJ2-1, the full variable domain is DVKVTQSSRYLVKRTGEKVFLECVQDMDHENMFWYRQDPGLGLRLIYFSYDVKMKEKGDIPEGYSVSREKKERFSLILESASTNQTSMYLCASLPGQGASDEQFFGPGTRLTVL.

There are many counts of this clone. CDR3 region: CASGARLAGGTGELFF. As DNA, the CDR3 is TGTGCTAGTGGTGCTCGACTAGCGGGGGGCACCGGGGAGCTGTTTTTT. The V gene is TRBV12-5, the J gene TRBJ2-2, with 13 bases aligning to TRBD2. This CDR3 has 16 residues. The germline V gene encodes CDR1 LGHNT and CDR2 FRNRAP. After removal of 5 bases from V and 4 bases from J, the junction contained 4 bases not matched to a gene.

CDR3 sequence (DNA): TGTGCCAGCAGGTTGGGGAACACTGAAGCTTTCTTT. Amino acids: CASRLGNTEAFF. The chain links TRBV27 to TRBJ1-1; the D is unclear. Germline values: CDR1 MNHEY, CDR2 SMNVEV (reference sequence). The CDR3 loop spans 12 amino acids. V was cut by 6 bases and J by 1 base, with 6 bases left in between.

This clone was seen at least ten times. The gene calls are TRBV5-1 and TRBJ1-6; 9 bases are a match to TRBD1. The CDR3 runs to 15 residues. The trim removed 5 bases at V and 6 bases at J, leaving 6 bases unmatched. Germline V gene sequence: CDR1 SGHRS, CDR2 YFSETQ. CDR3 in amino acids: CASRVGTGTNSPLHF. The CDR3 DNA follows: TGCGCCAGCAGAGTAGGGACAGGGACTAATTCACCCCTCCACTTT.